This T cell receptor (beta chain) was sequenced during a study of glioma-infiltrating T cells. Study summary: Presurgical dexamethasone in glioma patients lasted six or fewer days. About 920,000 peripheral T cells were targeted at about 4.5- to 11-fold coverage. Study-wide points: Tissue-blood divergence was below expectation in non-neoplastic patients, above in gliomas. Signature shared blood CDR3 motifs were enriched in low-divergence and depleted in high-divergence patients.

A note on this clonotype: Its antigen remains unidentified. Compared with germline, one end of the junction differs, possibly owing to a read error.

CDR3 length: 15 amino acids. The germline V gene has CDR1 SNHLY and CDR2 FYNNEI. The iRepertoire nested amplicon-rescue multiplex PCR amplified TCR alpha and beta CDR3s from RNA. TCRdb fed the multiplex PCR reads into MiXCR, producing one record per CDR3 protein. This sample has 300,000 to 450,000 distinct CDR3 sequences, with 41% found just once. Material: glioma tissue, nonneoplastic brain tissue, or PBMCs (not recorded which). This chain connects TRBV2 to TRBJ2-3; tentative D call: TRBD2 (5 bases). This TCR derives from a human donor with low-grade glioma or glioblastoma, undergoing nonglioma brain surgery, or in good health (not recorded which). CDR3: CASSESLPSTDTHYF. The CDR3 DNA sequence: TGTGCCAGCAGTGAGTCGTTGCCTAGCACAGATACGCATTATTTT.